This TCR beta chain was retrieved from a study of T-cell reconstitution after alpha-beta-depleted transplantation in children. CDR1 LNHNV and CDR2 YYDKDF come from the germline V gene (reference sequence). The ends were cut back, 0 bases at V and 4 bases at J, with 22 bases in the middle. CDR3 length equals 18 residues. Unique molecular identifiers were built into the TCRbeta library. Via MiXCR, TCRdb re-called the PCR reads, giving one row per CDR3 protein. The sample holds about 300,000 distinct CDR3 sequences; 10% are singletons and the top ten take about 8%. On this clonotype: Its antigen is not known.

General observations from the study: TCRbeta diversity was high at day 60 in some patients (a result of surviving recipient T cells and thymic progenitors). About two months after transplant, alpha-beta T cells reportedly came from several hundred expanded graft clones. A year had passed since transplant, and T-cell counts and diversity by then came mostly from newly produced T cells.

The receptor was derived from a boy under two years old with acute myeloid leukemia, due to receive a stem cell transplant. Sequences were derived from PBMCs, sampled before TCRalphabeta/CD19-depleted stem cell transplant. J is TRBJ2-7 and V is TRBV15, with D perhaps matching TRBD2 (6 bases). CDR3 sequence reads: CATSRERGAETLNYEQYF. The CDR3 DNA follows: TGTGCCACCAGCAGAGAGCGGGGAGCGGAAACCCTCAATTACGAGCAGTACTTC.